This T cell receptor beta chain was recorded in a study of CD8+ T cells in alopecia areata (dated by TCRdb to 2016 to 2019). In the study overall: Treated patients were enrolled in an open-label pilot trial of oral tofacitinib at 5 to 10 mg twice daily for moderate-to-severe alopecia areata. Scalp clonality was compared among normal scalp (n=4), patchy alopecia areata scalp (n=8), and alopecia totalis/universalis scalp (n=8). RNA was obtained with the PAXgene miRNA kit for fixed scalp, the miRNeasy kit for PBMCs, and the RNeasy kit for mouse skin. High-throughput TCRbeta sequencing was used to examine T cell clonal expansion in alopecia areata in both the C3H/HeJ mouse model and human patients. Biopsies were taken from tofacitinib-treated patients at baseline and again at 4 and 24 weeks into treatment, and several of those patients also had a later scalp biopsy. On the human side, TCRbeta sequencing was run on scalp tissue and on sorted CD4+ and CD8+ peripheral blood T cells from healthy controls and from alopecia areata patients with either patchy or totalis/universalis disease. TCRbeta CDR3 regions were amplified by immunoSEQ multiplex PCR using 35 Vbeta forward and 13 Jbeta reverse primers. Patients received tofacitinib for 6 to 18 months and were then followed off drug for 6 months to check for delayed response and recurrence. Overall study outcomes, separate from this receptor: Unlike mouse skin, where gammadelta T cells dominate, normal human skin contains resident alphabeta T cells that get sequenced too, which complicates analysis of the scalp TCR repertoire. TCR sequences shared between patients were less clear than in mice, possibly partly because of HLA diversity in the patient population. Higher clonality and more expanded CD8+ clones were observed in lesional scalp than in normal scalp, particularly in alopecia totalis/universalis, a finding suggestive of antigenic drive.

The time point label, as the study defines it: baseline before oral tofacitinib. Lesional scalp punch biopsies and peripheral blood were obtained from alopecia areata patients. PBMCs were isolated by density centrifugation and stained for CD3, CD4 and CD8, and CD4+ and CD8+ T cells were sorted on a FACSAria. Libraries were made using the immunoSEQ multiplex PCR assay. To provide template for TCR sequencing, every sample had RNA extracted and reverse transcribed into cDNA. First-strand cDNA was synthesized using SuperScript III with a 2:1 mix of oligo-dT and random hexamers. A synthetic immune receptor repertoire was used to measure amplification bias, and any remaining bias was corrected computationally. The paper's data handling went like this. Raw reads were preprocessed to remove errors, and CDR3 was defined by IMGT conventions from the conserved cysteine to phenylalanine. To get clonality, Shannon entropy was normalized by log2 of the number of productive unique TCRs and the result was subtracted from 1. Whether each scalp clone was CD4 or CD8 was inferred by checking scalp TCRbeta sequences against the CD4 and CD8 repertoires from sorted blood. The clones in this table, taken by TCRdb from immuneACCESS, are in-frame only. Not every clone is retained; where verified, under half of the shortfall comes from an unresolved V gene, and the cause of the rest is unknown. The DNA was the basis for D and trimming; V, J and clone size are from that table. Counted in this sample were about 250,000 clones; about two thirds of them appeared once. The ten largest account for 1% to 1.5% of the sample.

A remark on this clone: Its recognized antigen is unknown. No much larger clone exists at a distance of one base, and base qualities are not known.

The sample consisted of CD4+ T cells sorted from blood, taken at week 0. The receptor comes from a human donor with alopecia areata.

The CDR3 region has the sequence CASSVDLHQPQHF. At the DNA level, the sequence is TGTGCCAGCAGCGTAGATCTCCATCAGCCCCAGCATTTT. The sequence links TRBV9 to TRBJ1-5, with no confident D gene call. Counted from cysteine to phenylalanine, this CDR3 has 13 amino acids. Left in the record is the CDR3 DNA by itself, 39 bases read in frame from the first base. CDR1 and CDR2, looked up from the germline V gene, are SGDLS and YYNGEE. V is cut by 0 bases and J by 5 bases, and the space between the germline ends is 6 bases.